These 7 T cell receptor beta chains were sequenced from one sample in a study of blood T cell repertoires in COVID-19. Assay: immunoSEQ multiplex PCR; the TCRdb copy retains only in-frame clones and omits some. The sample includes about 180,000 clones, around 85% of them seen just once. The specimen was peripheral blood. Receptors originate from a man in his sixties with acute or convalescent COVID-19.

This clone was detected only a few times. This rearrangement joins TRBV9 to TRBJ1-3; 12 nucleotides match TRBD1. This CDR3 is built from 16 residues. Germline-derived CDR1 and CDR2 are SGDLS and YYNGEE. V lost 8 bases to trimming and J lost 0 bases; unmatched junction nucleotides: 6. CDR3 sequence (DNA): TGTGCCAGGGGACAGGGGGCCTGTTCCTCTGGAAACACCATATATTTT. Translation: CARGQGACSSGNTIYF.

The sample holds a few counts of this clone. The J gene is TRBJ2-7, the V gene TRBV7-2; tentative D call: TRBD1 (6 bases). This CDR3 has 15 amino acids. Trimming left V 5 bases short and J 6 bases short, with 20 bases between. Looked up from germline, CDR1 is SGHTA and CDR2 is FQGNSA. CDR3 bases: TGTGCCAGCAGCCCAGAGGGACACCAACGGGGCGAGCAGTACTTC. Its translation: CASSPEGHQRGEQYF.

The chain combines TRBV7-8 with TRBJ1-6, with TRBD1 identical over 11 bases. With V trimmed by 5 bases and J by 11 bases, 8 bases remained unmatched. Germline V gives CDR1 SGHVS, CDR2 FQNEAQ. CDR3 length: 15 amino acids. Written as DNA, the CDR3 is TGTGCCAGCAGCCGAGCCGGGACAGGGGGACCACCCCTCCACTTT. Amino acids: CASSRAGTGGPPLHF.

This rearrangement joins TRBV7-2 to TRBJ2-5, with 8 bases matching TRBD1. Trimming removed 11 bases from V and 5 bases from J; junction bases left unmatched: 4. The CDR3 runs 11 residues. CDR1 is SGHTA and CDR2 is FQGNSA in the germline V gene. In DNA form, the CDR3 reads TGTGCCGCACAGGGGGTTGAGACCCAGTACTTC. This encodes CAAQGVETQYF.

Here the CDR3 DNA reads TGTGCAAGTCGCTTCCGTCGCGGGGAGAACATTCAGTACTTC. Translation: CASRFRRGENIQYF. The V call is TRBV12-2, the J call TRBJ2-4; the table names TRBD2, a call not compared with the DNA. TRBV12-2 is reported as a pseudogene. This CDR3 spans 14 amino acids.

The CDR3 reads CASSRLPGANVLTF. Written as DNA, the CDR3 is TGTGCCAGTAGTCGGTTACCTGGGGCCAACGTCCTGACTTTC. The gene calls are TRBV19 and TRBJ2-6; D not certain. The germline CDR1 and CDR2 sequences are LNHDA and SQIVND (reference sequence). The V end lost 5 bases, the J end lost 2 bases, and 7 bases lay between the germline ends. This CDR3 has 14 amino acids.

This clone was recorded many times. The rearrangement joins TRBV10-3 to TRBJ2-3, with a possible D match to TRBD2 (5 bases). The length of the CDR3 is 15 residues. Trimming removed 2 bases from V and 2 bases from J, with 11 bases in between. Germline loops: CDR1 ENHRY, CDR2 SYGVKD. CDR3 residues: CAISETGTDTDTQYF. Written as DNA, the CDR3 is TGTGCCATCAGTGAGACGGGAACCGACACAGATACGCAGTATTTT.